This TCR beta chain was sequenced during a study of OX40 agonist ivuxolimab in advanced cancers. For the study at large: Prior anti-PD-1, anti-PD-L1 or anti-CTLA-4 therapy was allowed; about 39% had some. Study-wide findings and caveats: Among the lowest levels of clonal expansion were found in partial responders at 0.1-3.0 mg/kg. There were also nonresponders showing low normalized T-cell clonal expansion.

This clone was recorded only once. No antigen is known for it. The CDR3 is made up of 13 amino acids. Deletions cut 7 bases from V and 6 bases from J, with 15 bases between. CDR1 MNHNY and CDR2 SVGAGI come from the germline V gene (reference sequence). Blood samples were obtained at baseline, cycle 4 day 1, and cycle 7 day 1. Here immunoSEQ multiplex PCR was the method, and the copy in TCRdb shows in-frame clones only, minus some. The profile shows 75,000 to 100,000 clones, roughly 85% of them singletons. Material: CD4+ or CD8+ T cells sorted from blood, obtained in a trial of the OX40 agonist ivuxolimab. The sequence was obtained from an adult with an advanced solid tumor such as melanoma, head and neck, liver or kidney cancer. The V gene is TRBV6-6, the J gene TRBJ1-2; tentatively, D is TRBD1 (6 bases). CDR3 protein: CASIGGAFNGYTF. The CDR3 DNA is TGTGCCAGCATCGGGGGGGCTTTCAATGGCTACACCTTC.